This TCR beta chain was captured in a study of regulatory T cells in long-lasting Graves disease. Indicated time point: newly diagnosed GD, antithyroid drugs for less than 3 months. Extracted PBMC RNA gave rise to the TCR library. The source of the patients was an endocrinology department in Xi'an, China. CDR3 regions were amplified by Arm-PCR using iRepertoire HTBI primers to build TCR beta libraries. TCRdb reprocessed the multiplex PCR reads with MiXCR, giving one entry per CDR3 protein. The data show approximately 400,000 distinct CDR3 sequences, under 15% seen once. This clonotype was seen ten or more times. Unmatched junction bases numbered 7, after V lost 6 bases and J lost 3 bases. CDR3 length: 14 residues. CDR1 MDHEN and CDR2 SYDVKM come from the germline V gene. This sample was also put to use in a study of T cells in Graves' hyperthyroidism and ophthalmopathy. This second study notes: Hyperthyroidism patients were newly diagnosed, had disease duration under 2 months, and were aged 18 to 65 years.

J is TRBJ2-7 and V is TRBV28, with TRBD1 matching over 8 bases. This receptor was obtained from a woman in her twenties or thirties with Graves disease. This specimen was peripheral blood mononuclear cells (PBMCs), taken at new diagnosis, from a patient treated with antithyroid drugs. CDR3 sequence reads: CASRNAGGIYEQYF. In DNA, the CDR3 is TGTGCCAGCAGGAATGCAGGGGGCATCTACGAGCAGTACTTC.